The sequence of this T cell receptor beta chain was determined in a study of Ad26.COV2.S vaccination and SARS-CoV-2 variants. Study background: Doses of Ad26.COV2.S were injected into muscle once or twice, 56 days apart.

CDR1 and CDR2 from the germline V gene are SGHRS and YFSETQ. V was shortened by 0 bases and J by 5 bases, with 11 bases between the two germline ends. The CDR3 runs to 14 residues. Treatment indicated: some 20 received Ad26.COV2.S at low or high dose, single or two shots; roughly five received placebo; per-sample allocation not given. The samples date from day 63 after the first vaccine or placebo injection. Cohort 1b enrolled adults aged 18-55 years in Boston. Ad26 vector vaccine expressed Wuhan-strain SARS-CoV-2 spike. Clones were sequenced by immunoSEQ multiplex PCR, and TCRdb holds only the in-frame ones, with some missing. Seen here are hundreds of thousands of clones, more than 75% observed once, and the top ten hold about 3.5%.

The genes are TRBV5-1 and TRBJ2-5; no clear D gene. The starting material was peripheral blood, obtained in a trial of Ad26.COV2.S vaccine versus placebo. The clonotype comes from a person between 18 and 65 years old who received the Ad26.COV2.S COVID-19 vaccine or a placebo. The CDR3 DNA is TGCGCCAGCAGCTTGGCCTCGGAGACTGAGACCCAGTACTTC. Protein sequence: CASSLASETETQYF.